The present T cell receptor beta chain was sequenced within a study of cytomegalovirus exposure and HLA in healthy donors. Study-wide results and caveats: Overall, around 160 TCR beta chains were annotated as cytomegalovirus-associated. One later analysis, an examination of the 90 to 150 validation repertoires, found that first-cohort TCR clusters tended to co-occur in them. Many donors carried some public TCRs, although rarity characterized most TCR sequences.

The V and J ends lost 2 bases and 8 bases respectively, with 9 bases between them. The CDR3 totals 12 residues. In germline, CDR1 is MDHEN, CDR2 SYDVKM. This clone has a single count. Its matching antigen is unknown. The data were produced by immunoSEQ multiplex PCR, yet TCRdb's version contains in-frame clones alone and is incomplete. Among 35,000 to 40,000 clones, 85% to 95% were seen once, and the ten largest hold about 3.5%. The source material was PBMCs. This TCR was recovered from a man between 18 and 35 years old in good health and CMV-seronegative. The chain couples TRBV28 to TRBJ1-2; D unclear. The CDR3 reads CASSLSEIGYTF. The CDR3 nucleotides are TGTGCCAGCAGTTTAAGTGAGATAGGCTACACCTTC.